One and the same sample provided the 10 T cell receptor beta chains below, sequenced in a study of tumor-infiltrating lymphocytes in localized non-small cell lung cancer. Only in-frame clones appear in the TCRdb table, and some are missing; sequencing was by immunoSEQ multiplex PCR. The sample has tens of thousands of clones, 80% to 90% seen once. Specimen: lung tumor tissue. The source of these receptors is a human donor with non-small cell lung cancer.

This clone was counted a single time. V gene TRBV27 combines with J gene TRBJ2-2; D unclear. Germline CDR1 reads MNHEY; CDR2 reads SMNVEV (reference sequence). The V gene lost 3 bases and the J gene lost 6 bases, with 11 bases spanning the gap. The CDR3 runs 14 residues. CDR3 residues: CASSFFGFSGELFF. The CDR3 bases are TGTGCCAGCAGTTTTTTTGGCTTCTCCGGGGAGCTGTTTTTT.

The V call is TRBV14, the J call TRBJ2-7; D possibly matches TRBD1 or TRBD2 (5 bases each). V lost 4 bases to trimming and J lost 8 bases, with 21 bases between them. This CDR3 contains 15 residues. The germline V gene has CDR1 SGHDN and CDR2 FVKESK. The CDR3 sequence is CASSPPGPNYAKQYF. Here the CDR3 DNA reads TGTGCCAGCAGCCCTCCGGGACCGAATTACGCGAAGCAGTACTTC.

V and J are TRBV4-3 and TRBJ1-2, with D unclear. Germline CDR1 LGHNA, CDR2 YSLEER. V dropped 0 bases and J dropped 0 bases, with 8 bases sitting between them. The CDR3 covers 15 residues. Here the CDR3 DNA reads TGCGCCAGCAGCCAAGATATTAGCCCTAACTATGGCTACACCTTC. Protein sequence: CASSQDISPNYGYTF.

The chain carries TRBV9 and TRBJ2-1; 12 nucleotides match TRBD2. The CDR3 sequence is 18 residues long. CDR1 and CDR2 from the germline V gene are SGDLS and YYNGEE. V gave up 0 bases and J gave up 0 bases; unmatched junction bases: 4. The CDR3 coding sequence is TGTGCCAGCAGCGTAGTTCCTAGCGGGGGGGCCTCCTACAATGAGCAGTTCTTC. Amino acids: CASSVVPSGGASYNEQFF.

The chain uses TRBV7-2 and TRBJ2-2; D is perhaps TRBD2 (6 bases). Germline V gene lookup returns CDR1 SGHTA and CDR2 FQGNSA. Between the trimmed V and J ends, which lost 5 bases and 8 bases, there was a span of 9 bases. The CDR3 covers 12 residues. The CDR3: CASSHRGGELFF. As DNA, the CDR3 is TGTGCCAGCAGCCATCGGGGGGGGGAGCTGTTTTTT.

The chain recombines TRBV5-1 with TRBJ1-6; possibly TRBD1 for D (5 bases). CDR3 length equals 15 residues. V was shortened by 3 bases and J by 7 bases, with 14 bases between the two germline ends. CDR1 is SGHRS, CDR2 YFSETQ, per germline. The DNA of the CDR3 is TGCGCCAGCAGCTACATAACAGGTATGAATTCACCCCTCCACTTT. This encodes CASSYITGMNSPLHF.

The genes are TRBV14 and TRBJ2-1; the match to TRBD2 covers 10 bases. The CDR3 is 16 residues long. The V gene's germline CDR1 is SGHDN and CDR2 FVKESK. J lost 7 bases, V lost 5 bases, and 11 bases had no gene match. CDR3 residues: CASSIISGGPINEQFF. The DNA for the CDR3 is TGTGCCAGCAGCATTATTAGCGGGGGGCCTATAAATGAGCAGTTCTTC.

This clone was seen only a few times. The V and J genes are TRBV5-1 and TRBJ2-5; D possibly uses TRBD1 or TRBD2 (6 bases each). Deletions cut 0 bases from V and 1 base from J, with 13 bases between. The CDR3 consists of 16 residues. Per the germline V gene, CDR1 is SGHRS and CDR2 is YFSETQ. The CDR3, as DNA: TGCGCCAGCAGCTTGGTTTTAGGGGGGATCCAAGAGACCCAGTACTTC. Its protein is CASSLVLGGIQETQYF.

This chain uses TRBV7-8 with TRBJ1-1; D is ambiguous. Trimming pared 1 base from V and 1 base from J, leaving 7 bases between. CDR3 length: 14 residues. Germline V gene data show CDR1 as SGHVS and CDR2 as FQNEAQ. CDR3 loop: CASSLGFANTEAFF. Written as DNA, the CDR3 is TGTGCCAGCAGCTTAGGGTTCGCGAACACTGAAGCTTTCTTT. Filled out from reference TRBV7-8 and TRBJ1-1, the complete variable domain reads GAGVSQSPRYKVAKRGQDVALRCDPISGHVSLFWYQQALGQGPEFLTYFQNEAQLDKSGLPSDRFFAERPEGSVSTLKIQRTQQEDSAVYLCASSLGFANTEAFFGQGTRLTVV.

This chain links TRBV7-9 with TRBJ1-6, with TRBD1 as a possible D gene (6 bases). The CDR3 has 14 residues. Trimming took off 7 bases at V and 7 bases at J, with 14 bases between the two ends. Germline V CDR1 and CDR2: SEHNR, FQNEAQ (reference sequence). The CDR3 region is CASTSGQTNSPLHF. In nucleotides, the CDR3 is TGTGCCAGCACCTCCGGACAGACAAATTCACCCCTCCACTTT.